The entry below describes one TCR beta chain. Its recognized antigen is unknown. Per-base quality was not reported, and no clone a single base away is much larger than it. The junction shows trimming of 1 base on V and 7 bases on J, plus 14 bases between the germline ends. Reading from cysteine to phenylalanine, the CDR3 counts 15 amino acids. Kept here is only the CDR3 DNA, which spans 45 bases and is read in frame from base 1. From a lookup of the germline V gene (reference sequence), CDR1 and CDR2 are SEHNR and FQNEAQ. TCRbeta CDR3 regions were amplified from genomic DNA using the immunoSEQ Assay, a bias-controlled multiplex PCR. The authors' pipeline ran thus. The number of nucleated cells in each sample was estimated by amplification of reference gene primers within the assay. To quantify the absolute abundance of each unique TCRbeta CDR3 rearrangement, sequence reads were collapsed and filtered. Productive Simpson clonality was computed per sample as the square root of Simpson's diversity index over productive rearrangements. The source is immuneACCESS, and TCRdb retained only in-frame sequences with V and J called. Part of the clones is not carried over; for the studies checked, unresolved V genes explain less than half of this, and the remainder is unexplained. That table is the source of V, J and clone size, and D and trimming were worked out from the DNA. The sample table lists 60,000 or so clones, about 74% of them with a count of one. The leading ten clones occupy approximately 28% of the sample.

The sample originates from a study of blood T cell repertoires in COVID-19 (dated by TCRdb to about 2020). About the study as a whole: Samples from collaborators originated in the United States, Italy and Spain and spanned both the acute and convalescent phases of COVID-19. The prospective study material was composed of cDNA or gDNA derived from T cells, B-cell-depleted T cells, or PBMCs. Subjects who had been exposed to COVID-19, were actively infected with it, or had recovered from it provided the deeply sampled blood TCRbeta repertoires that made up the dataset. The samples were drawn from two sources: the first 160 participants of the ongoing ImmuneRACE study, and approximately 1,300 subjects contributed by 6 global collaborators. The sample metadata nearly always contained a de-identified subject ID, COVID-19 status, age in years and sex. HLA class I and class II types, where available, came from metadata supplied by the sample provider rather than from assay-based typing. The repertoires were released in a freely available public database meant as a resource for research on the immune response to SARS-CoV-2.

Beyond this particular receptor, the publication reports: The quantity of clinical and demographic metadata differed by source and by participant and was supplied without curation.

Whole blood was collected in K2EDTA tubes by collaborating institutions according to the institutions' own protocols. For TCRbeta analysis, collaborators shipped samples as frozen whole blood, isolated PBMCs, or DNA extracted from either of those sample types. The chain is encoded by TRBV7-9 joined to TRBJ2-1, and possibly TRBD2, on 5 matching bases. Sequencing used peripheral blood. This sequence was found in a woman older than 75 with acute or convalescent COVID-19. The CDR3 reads CASSLDVGSGNEQFF. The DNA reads TGTGCCAGCAGCTTAGATGTAGGGAGTGGAAATGAGCAGTTCTTC.